This T cell receptor beta chain was profiled in a study of beta chain features in type 1 diabetes (dated by TCRdb to the late 2010s). Regarding the research as a whole: No differences in mean age, gender distribution, total cell number or subset yield were found between patients and healthy donors. The study compared the TCRB repertoires of sorted circulating CD4+ T cell subsets in recently diagnosed type 1 diabetes patients with those in matched healthy donors. A total of over 90,000,000 sorted cells were examined across all samples, and a strong correlation was observed between cell number per subset and RNA yield. Naive and central memory subsets were obtained from all 30 or so donors, but regulatory and stem cell-like memory subsets were isolated from only 8 patients and about 8 healthy donors.

The High Capacity cDNA Reverse Transcription Kit was used to reverse transcribe all of the isolated RNA, meaning that expressed TCRB transcripts were what got sequenced. Deep immunoSEQ sequencing was applied to naive, central memory and regulatory T cell samples, giving an average of roughly 3.5 million total reads per sample. After sorted cells were lysed in RLT buffer, RNA was extracted with DNase-treated RNeasy Micro or Mini kits, with the choice depending on cell number. Each cell subset was processed separately to prevent cross-contamination, with patient and healthy donor samples processed together. Using the immunoSEQ multiplex PCR, TCRB sequences were amplified from cDNA into 87-bp fragments spanning the CDR3 region. Sequencing of the amplicons was done on the Illumina HiSeq platform. The paper's data handling went like this. PCR bias was corrected computationally using synthetic template baselines, and reads within Hamming distance 2 were collapsed, with unmergeable singletons discarded. Reads were aligned to IMGT to assign V, D and J genes, CDR3 length, and insertions or deletions at six rearrangement sites. Within each subset, clonotype counts were normalized to sorted cell number, and only after that were true diversity and Gini coefficients computed with the tcR R package. The overlap coefficient, calculated on TCRB nucleotide sequences, was used to measure repertoire sharing. Sourced from immuneACCESS, this table was stored by TCRdb with only in-frame sequences that have V and J called. A share of the clones is absent; for the studies checked, an unresolved V gene accounts for under half, and the remainder has no known explanation. The V and J calls and clone size are taken from that table; D and trimming were inferred from the DNA. The sample table holds about 150,000 clones, of which around 10% were seen once. The leading ten clones occupy about 1.9% of the sample.

General study outcomes and caveats: HLA sub-analyses involved small numbers of individuals, so any influence of HLA type on TCRB rearrangement remained unresolved. Sequencing cDNA rather than genomic DNA could over-represent highly expressing activated cells, although activation and CD3 levels did not differ between groups. At VDJ recombination sites, type 1 diabetes patients had fewer insertions and more deleted nucleotides, which implies abnormalities in thymic rearrangement. Naive, central memory and regulatory TCRB repertoires appeared to be more alike among patients than among healthy donors. Shorter templates might have been favored by PCR, but patient and control samples were amplified and corrected together, so both groups would have been affected equally by any skew. A moderate but significant shortening of TCRB CDR3 length was observed in type 1 diabetes patients in all four CD4+ subsets.

This clone was recorded a few times. What this receptor recognizes is not known. No base qualities exist here, and no much larger clone lies one base off it. Each donor gave one peripheral blood draw, approximately 120 mL on average, collected into heparinised tubes. A BD FACSAria II and a panel including CD45RO, CCR7, CD25, CD127, CD95 and CD27 were used to sort naive, central memory, regulatory and stem cell-like memory CD4+ T cells. Purity was above 95% for every sorted population. PBMCs were isolated right away by Lymphoprep density gradient centrifugation and were stained directly, without culture. To minimize batch effects, samples were stained and sorted in pairs, one healthy donor with one patient per experiment. Based on the germline V gene, the CDR1 and CDR2 sequences are SGHTA and FQGNSA. The CDR3 runs 14 amino acids, cysteine and phenylalanine included. Only the CDR3 DNA is retained, 42 bases long and in frame from the first base.

The sequence was obtained from a man between 18 and 35 years old in good health. Sequencing was done on a sample of central memory CD4+ T cells from blood. The chain is made from TRBV7-2 and TRBJ2-5; the central 8 bases match TRBD1. The end of the DNA aligns better with TRBJ2-7, so the J call may be wrong. In nucleotide form, the sequence is TGTGCCAGCAGCGTACGACAGGGGACCTACGAGCAGTACTTC. Its product reads: CASSVRQGTYEQYF.